These 25 T cell receptor beta chains share one sample of origin, sequenced in a study of OX40 agonist ivuxolimab in advanced cancers. Assay used: immunoSEQ multiplex PCR; TCRdb lists only in-frame clones, some missing. Found here are around 84,000 clones, about 80% of them singletons; the top ten hold about 0.51%. The source material was CD4+ or CD8+ T cells sorted from blood, sampled in a trial of the OX40 agonist ivuxolimab. The origin of the receptors is an adult with an advanced solid tumor such as melanoma, head and neck, liver or kidney cancer.

This chain links TRBV5-4 with TRBJ2-7, with D possibly being TRBD1 (6 bases). Trimming pared 4 bases from V and 3 bases from J, leaving 20 bases between. The germline gives CDR1 SGHNT, CDR2 YYREEE (reference sequence). CDR3 length equals 16 residues. The CDR3 reads CASSLDSSRAGYEQYF. The CDR3 bases are TGTGCCAGCAGCCTGGACAGCTCCCGTGCGGGCTACGAGCAGTACTTC.

This chain joins TRBV4-2 and TRBJ2-5, with 15 nucleotides matching TRBD2. The last part of the DNA fits TRBJ2-7 better; the J call may be wrong. The length of the CDR3 is 19 residues. CDR1 and CDR2 from the germline V gene are LGHNA and YNFKEQ. The CDR3 DNA follows: TGTGCCAGCAGCCGAGGACTAGCGGGAGGGAGTTATAACCCCTACGAGCAGTACTTC. It yields the protein CASSRGLAGGSYNPYEQYF.

The chain joins TRBV5-8 to TRBJ1-5, with D possibly being TRBD1 (6 bases). V lost 4 bases, J lost 5 bases, and 13 bases lay in between. The V gene's germline CDR1 is SGHTS and CDR2 YDEGEE. The CDR3 is 14 amino acids. CDR3 residues: CASSTRGSDQPQHF. Written as DNA, the CDR3 is TGTGCCAGCAGCACCAGGGGTTCGGATCAGCCCCAGCATTTT. Combining the CDR3 with reference TRBV5-8 and TRBJ1-5 gives the whole variable domain EAGVTQSPTHLIKTRGQQATLRCSPISGHTSVYWYQQALGLGLQFLLWYDEGEERNRGNFPPRFSGRQFPNYSSELNVNALELEDSALYLCASSTRGSDQPQHFGDGTRLSIL.

This clone turned up a few times. This chain connects TRBV19 to TRBJ2-1; 7 nucleotides line up with TRBD2. The CDR3 runs to 14 residues. The germline gives CDR1 LNHDA, CDR2 SQIVND (reference sequence). J was trimmed by 10 bases and V by 7 bases; bases with no gene match: 13. The CDR3 bases are TGTGCCAGTAATCCTACGGGACTATCCCGAGAGCAGTTCTTC. Amino acid sequence: CASNPTGLSREQFF.

J is TRBJ1-1 and V is TRBV9; perhaps TRBD1 as D (6 bases). The length of the CDR3 is 15 residues. V was shortened by 3 bases and J by 5 bases, with 17 bases between the two germline ends. From germline, CDR1 is SGDLS and CDR2 YYNGEE. CDR3 region: CASSGRAARGTEAFF. In DNA form, the CDR3 reads TGTGCCAGCAGCGGGAGGGCAGCTAGGGGGACTGAAGCTTTCTTT. Full variable domain (missing parts from reference TRBV9 and TRBJ1-1): DSGVTQTPKHLITATGQRVTLRCSPRSGDLSVYWYQQSLDQGLQFLIQYYNGEERAKGNILERFSAQQFPDLHSELNLSSLELGDSALYFCASSGRAARGTEAFFGQGTRLTVV.

The chain joins TRBV5-6 to TRBJ1-6; 10 bases line up with TRBD1. V lost 3 bases, J lost 9 bases, and 12 bases stayed unmatched. The germline V gene has CDR1 SGHDT and CDR2 YYEEEE. The CDR3 extends over 17 amino acids. This CDR3 is CASSSGRRDRGLSPLHF. The CDR3 bases are TGTGCCAGCAGCTCGGGACGTCGGGACAGGGGACTTTCACCCCTCCACTTT.

This chain joins TRBV9 and TRBJ1-6; D may be TRBD1 (5 bases). In germline, CDR1 is SGDLS, CDR2 YYNGEE. V shed 4 bases and J shed 0 bases, with 11 bases lying between them. This CDR3 has 16 residues. Written as DNA, the CDR3 is TGTGCCAGCAGCCTCAGGGAAAGCTCCTATAATTCACCCCTCCACTTT. Amino acids: CASSLRESSYNSPLHF.

The V call is TRBV19, the J call TRBJ2-5, with D perhaps matching TRBD1 (6 bases). The CDR3 length is 20 residues. Germline assignment: CDR1 LNHDA and CDR2 SQIVND (reference sequence). V was cut by 3 bases and J by 0 bases, with 26 bases left in between. Written as DNA, the CDR3 is TGTGCCAGTAGTATTCGGCGGAAAACAGGGACCGCAACCAACCAAGAGACCCAGTACTTC. Translation gives CASSIRRKTGTATNQETQYF.

This chain connects TRBV30 to TRBJ2-7; 10 bases are a match to TRBD1. The CDR3 totals 15 residues. The junction had 12 bases not matched to a gene; V was cut back by 4 bases and J by 6 bases. The germline V gene encodes CDR1 GTSNPN and CDR2 SVGIG (reference sequence). The CDR3 loop reads CAWKVSGTGAPEQYF. The CDR3 coding sequence is TGTGCCTGGAAGGTTTCCGGGACAGGGGCTCCCGAGCAGTACTTC.

The rearrangement joins TRBV5-4 to TRBJ2-7; TRBD1 aligns across 7 bases. Trimming took 3 bases from V and 1 from J; bases not matched to a gene: 10. Germline CDR1 SGHNT, CDR2 YYREEE (reference sequence). CDR3 length equals 16 residues. The CDR3 protein is CASSWGGTGASYEQYF. As DNA, the CDR3 is TGTGCCAGCAGCTGGGGCGGAACAGGGGCGTCCTACGAGCAGTACTTC. Drawing the rest from reference TRBV5-4 and TRBJ2-7, the complete variable domain is ETGVTQSPTHLIKTRGQQVTLRCSSQSGHNTVSWYQQALGQGPQFIFQYYREEENGRGNFPPRFSGLQFPNYSSELNVNALELDDSALYLCASSWGGTGASYEQYFGPGTRLTVT.

The chain has TRBV9 and TRBJ1-4; 8 bases align to TRBD1. Germline V gives CDR1 SGDLS, CDR2 YYNGEE. V dropped 0 bases and J dropped 8; count of bases not matched to a gene: 6. This CDR3 comprises 15 residues. This chain's CDR3 is CASSVGTGNREKLFF. DNA for the CDR3: TGTGCCAGCAGCGTAGGGACAGGGAATCGGGAAAAACTGTTTTTT.

V usage is TRBV19 and J usage is TRBJ2-2, with 8 positions matching TRBD1. Germline CDR1 is LNHDA and CDR2 is SQIVND (reference sequence). CDR3 length: 19 amino acids. J gave up 4 bases and V 3 bases, and 16 bases lay outside the gene matches. In DNA, the CDR3 is TGTGCCAGTAGTATGTCCGCGCATTTTCAGGGGGCTGGCACCGGGGAGCTGTTTTTT. As protein: CASSMSAHFQGAGTGELFF.

The rearrangement uses TRBV2 and TRBJ2-1; 8 bases fit TRBD1. The J segment lost 0 bases and the V segment lost 7 bases, leaving 8 bases of the junction unmatched. From germline, CDR1 is SNHLY and CDR2 FYNNEI. The CDR3 is 16 amino acids. DNA for the CDR3: TGTGCCAGCAAAACCAGGGGGCCAAGCTCCTACAATGAGCAGTTCTTC. Protein sequence: CASKTRGPSSYNEQFF.

V usage is TRBV2 and J usage is TRBJ2-3; no firm D call. Trimming cost V 4 bases and J 3 bases, with 2 bases left between them. Per the germline V gene, CDR1 is SNHLY and CDR2 is FYNNEI. The CDR3 has 11 residues. CDR3 sequence reads: CASSVTDTQYF. DNA of the CDR3: TGTGCCAGCAGTGTTACAGATACGCAGTATTTT. Full variable domain (missing parts from reference TRBV2 and TRBJ2-3): EPEVTQTPSHQVTQMGQEVILRCVPISNHLYFYWYRQILGQKVEFLVSFYNNEISEKSEIFDDQFSVERPDGSNFTLKIRSTKLEDSAMYFCASSVTDTQYFGPGTRLTVL.

V gene TRBV20-1 combines with J gene TRBJ1-4; no clear D. V lost 6 bases to trimming and J lost 8 bases, with 7 bases between them. Germline V CDR1 and CDR2: DFQATT, SNEGSKA (reference sequence). The CDR3 is 10 amino acids. CDR3 coding DNA: TGCAGTGCAGCTGAAGAAAAACTGTTTTTT. Amino acids: CSAAEEKLFF.

V and J are TRBV6-5 and TRBJ1-2, with unresolved D. The germline V and J ends were trimmed by 0 bases and 6 bases, with 8 bases remaining between them. CDR3 length equals 13 residues. Germline CDR1 MNHEY, CDR2 SVGAGI. Here the CDR3 reads CASSYSNAHGYTF. The CDR3 DNA is TGTGCCAGCAGTTACTCAAACGCTCATGGCTACACCTTC.

This clone was counted once. The rearrangement links TRBV7-2 to TRBJ2-3, with D perhaps TRBD1 or TRBD2 (5 bases each). The germline V gene has CDR1 SGHTA and CDR2 FQGNSA. Deletions cut 4 bases from V and 1 base from J, with 9 bases between. This CDR3 has 14 residues. For the CDR3, the DNA is TGTGCCAGCAGCTGGGGACCCGGCACAGATACGCAGTATTTT. Its translation: CASSWGPGTDTQYF.

The chain employs TRBV7-9 and TRBJ1-6; D unclear. This CDR3 region has 16 residues. V was clipped by 1 base and J by 5 bases, with 12 bases between them. Germline V gene data show CDR1 as SEHNR and CDR2 as FQNEAQ (reference sequence). For the CDR3, the DNA is TGTGCCAGCAGCTTAGAGGAAATGGGTGATAATTCACCCCTCCACTTT. It codes for CASSLEEMGDNSPLHF.

The CDR3, as DNA: TGTGCCAGCAGCTTGGTTCCTAGCGGGTCCTACGAGCAGTACTTC. Protein sequence: CASSLVPSGSYEQYF. The genes are TRBV5-5 and TRBJ2-7; 8 nucleotides align to TRBD2. Germline CDR1 is SGHKS and CDR2 is YYEKEE (reference sequence). The CDR3 covers 15 residues. With 0 bases clipped from V and 1 base from J, the junction kept 3 bases outside the gene matches.

The rearrangement uses TRBV5-4 and TRBJ2-7; 7 bases are shared with TRBD2. This CDR3 spans 16 amino acids. V was clipped by 2 bases and J by 3 bases; unmatched bases: 11. Germline V lookup: CDR1 SGHNT, CDR2 YYREEE (reference sequence). The CDR3 nucleotides read TGTGCCAGCAGCTTAGGCGGAGCTAGCGGAGACTACGAGCAGTACTTC. Translating gives CASSLGGASGDYEQYF.

V usage is TRBV10-3 and J usage is TRBJ2-5, with 7 bases fitting TRBD2. The V gene's germline CDR1 is ENHRY and CDR2 SYGVKD. Trimming cost V 4 bases and J 2 bases; bases outside gene matches: 7. The CDR3 extends over 15 amino acids. The CDR3 DNA sequence: TGTGCCATCAGTGGACGGGCTAGCGGTCAAGAGACCCAGTACTTC. Protein sequence: CAISGRASGQETQYF.

The rearrangement links TRBV2 to TRBJ2-1; D is unclear. Germline CDR1 reads SNHLY; CDR2 reads FYNNEI. This CDR3 comprises 12 residues. Trimming stripped 7 bases from V and 10 bases from J, with 14 bases between. The CDR3 protein is CASTPTGLEQFF. In DNA, the CDR3 is TGTGCCAGCACCCCCACTGGTCTAGAGCAGTTCTTC.

J is TRBJ2-7 and V is TRBV5-1, with 9 nucleotides matching TRBD1. Trimming cost V 6 bases and J 1 base; bases outside gene matches: 8. Germline V lookup: CDR1 SGHRS, CDR2 YFSETQ. The CDR3 has 15 residues. CDR3 in amino acids: CASTLGTGLSYEQYF. The CDR3 nucleotides read TGCGCCAGCACCTTAGGGACAGGGTTATCCTACGAGCAGTACTTC.

The chain couples TRBV5-1 to TRBJ1-1; TRBD1 matches 7 bases. Trimming cost V 2 bases and J 6 bases; bases outside gene matches: 10. This CDR3 has 15 residues. CDR1 and CDR2 from the germline V gene are SGHRS and YFSETQ. CDR3 sequence: CASSLIQTGIPEAFF. In DNA form, the CDR3 reads TGCGCCAGCAGCTTAATTCAGACAGGGATCCCTGAAGCTTTCTTT.

CDR3 nucleotides: TGTGCCAGCAGCTTGTCTGGCTTTTCCGGGGAGCTGTTTTTT. It yields the protein CASSLSGFSGELFF. V usage is TRBV11-2 and J usage is TRBJ2-2; D unclear. The V and J ends lost 3 bases and 6 bases respectively, with 11 bases between them. Germline assignment: CDR1 SGHAT and CDR2 FQNNGV. This CDR3 has 14 residues.